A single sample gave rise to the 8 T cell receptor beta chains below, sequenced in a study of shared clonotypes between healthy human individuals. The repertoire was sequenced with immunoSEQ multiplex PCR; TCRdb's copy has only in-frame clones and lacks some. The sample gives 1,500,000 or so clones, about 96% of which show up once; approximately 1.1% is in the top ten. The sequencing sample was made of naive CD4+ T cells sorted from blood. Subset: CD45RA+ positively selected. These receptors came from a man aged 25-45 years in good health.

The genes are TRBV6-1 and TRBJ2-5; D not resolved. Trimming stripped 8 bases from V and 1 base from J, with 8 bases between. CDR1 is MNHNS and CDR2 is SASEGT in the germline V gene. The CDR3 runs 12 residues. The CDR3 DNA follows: TGTGCCAGCGACGTCTTCCAAGAGACCCAGTACTTC. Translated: CASDVFQETQYF.

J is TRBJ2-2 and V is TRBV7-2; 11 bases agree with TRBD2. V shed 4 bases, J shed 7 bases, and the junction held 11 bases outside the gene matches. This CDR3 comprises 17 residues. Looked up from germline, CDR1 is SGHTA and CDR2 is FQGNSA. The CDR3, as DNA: TGTGCCAGCAGCTGGGCCGGGACTAGCGGATGGGGCGGGGAGCTGTTTTTT. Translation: CASSWAGTSGWGGELFF.

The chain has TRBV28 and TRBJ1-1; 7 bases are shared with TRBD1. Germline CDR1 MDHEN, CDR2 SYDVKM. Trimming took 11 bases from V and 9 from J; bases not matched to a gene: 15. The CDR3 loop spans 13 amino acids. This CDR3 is CAARTGSLTQAFF. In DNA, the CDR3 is TGTGCCGCCAGGACAGGCAGCCTCACACAAGCTTTCTTT.

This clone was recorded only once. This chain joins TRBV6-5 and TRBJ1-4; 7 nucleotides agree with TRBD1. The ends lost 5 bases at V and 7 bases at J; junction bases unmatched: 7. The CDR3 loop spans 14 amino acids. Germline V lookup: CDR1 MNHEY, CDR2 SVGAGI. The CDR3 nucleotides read TGTGCCAGCAGTCCAACAGGGGCTGTTGAAAAACTGTTTTTT. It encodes CASSPTGAVEKLFF.

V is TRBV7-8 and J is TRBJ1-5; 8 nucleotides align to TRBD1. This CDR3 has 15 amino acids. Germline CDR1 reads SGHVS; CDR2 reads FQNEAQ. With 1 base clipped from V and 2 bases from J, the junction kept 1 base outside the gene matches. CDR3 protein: CASSLDRGGNQPQHF. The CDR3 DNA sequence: TGTGCCAGCAGCTTAGACAGGGGGGGCAATCAGCCCCAGCATTTT.

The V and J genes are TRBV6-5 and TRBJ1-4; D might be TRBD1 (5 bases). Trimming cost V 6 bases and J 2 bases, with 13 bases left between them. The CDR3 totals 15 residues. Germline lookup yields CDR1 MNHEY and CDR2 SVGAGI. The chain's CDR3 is CASSLGVSTNEKLFF. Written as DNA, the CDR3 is TGTGCCAGCAGCTTAGGGGTCTCGACTAATGAAAAACTGTTTTTT.

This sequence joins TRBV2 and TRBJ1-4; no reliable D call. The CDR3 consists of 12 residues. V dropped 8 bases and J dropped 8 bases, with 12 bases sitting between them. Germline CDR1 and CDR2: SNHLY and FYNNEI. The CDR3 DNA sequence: TGTGCCAGCTCGGGGAGGGAGGAAAAACTGTTTTTT. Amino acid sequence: CASSGREEKLFF.

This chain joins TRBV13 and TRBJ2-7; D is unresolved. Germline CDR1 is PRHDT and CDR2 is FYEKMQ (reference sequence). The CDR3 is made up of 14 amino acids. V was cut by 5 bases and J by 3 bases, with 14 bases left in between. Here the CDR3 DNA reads TGTGCCAGCAGCCTACACGGAGTCCACTACGAGCAGTACTTC. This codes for CASSLHGVHYEQYF.